The 25 T cell receptor beta chains given below trace back to one sample, sequenced in a study of blood T cell repertoires in COVID-19. The assay was immunoSEQ multiplex PCR, and TCRdb's table has in-frame clones only and misses some. The sample carries about 230,000 clones, roughly 76% recorded once. Source material: peripheral blood. These receptors all stem from an elderly woman with COVID-19, enrolled during active disease.

This clone was seen a single time. The chain recombines TRBV5-1 with TRBJ1-6, with 8 bases matching TRBD1. The CDR3 consists of 14 residues. Germline V gene sequence: CDR1 SGHRS, CDR2 YFSETQ. V was clipped by 4 bases and J by 5 bases; unmatched bases: 2. The CDR3 loop reads CASSGQGNNSPLHF. Here the CDR3 DNA reads TGCGCCAGCAGCGGACAGGGTAATAATTCACCCCTCCACTTT.

The V gene is TRBV10-3, the J gene TRBJ2-4, with TRBD2 identical over 13 bases. The CDR3 sequence is 18 residues long. CDR1 is ENHRY, CDR2 SYGVKD, per germline. With 2 bases clipped from V and 1 base from J, the junction kept 5 bases outside the gene matches. CDR3 region: CAISERLAGGRAKNIQYF. Here the CDR3 DNA reads TGTGCCATCAGTGAGCGACTAGCGGGAGGACGGGCCAAAAACATTCAGTACTTC.

The chain is built from TRBV18 and TRBJ1-1; no firm D call. Trimming cost V 4 bases and J 3 bases, with 12 bases left between them. CDR3 size: 14 residues. Germline V gene sequence: CDR1 KGHSH, CDR2 LQKENI. The CDR3 loop is CASSLMRVDTEAFF. As DNA, the CDR3 is TGTGCCAGCTCACTGATGAGGGTGGACACTGAAGCTTTCTTT.

The chain carries TRBV5-1 and TRBJ1-2; no reliable D call. CDR3 length: 14 residues. CDR1 is SGHRS, CDR2 YFSETQ, per germline. V gave up 6 bases and J gave up 1 base, with 13 bases separating them. The CDR3: CASNPSGLNYGYTF. In nucleotides, the CDR3 is TGCGCCAGCAACCCGTCCGGACTTAACTATGGCTACACCTTC.

This rearrangement joins TRBV19 to TRBJ1-2; TRBD1 is a possible D gene (6 bases). This CDR3 is built from 14 residues. V shed 3 bases and J shed 3 bases, with 11 bases lying between them. CDR1 and CDR2 from the germline V gene are LNHDA and SQIVND (reference sequence). CDR3 sequence: CASSIQGQYYGYTF. The CDR3 nucleotides are TGTGCCAGTAGTATCCAGGGGCAGTACTATGGCTACACCTTC.

Here the CDR3 reads CASVGEGKAEAFF. The CDR3, as DNA: TGCGCCAGCGTTGGCGAGGGAAAAGCTGAAGCTTTCTTT. V and J are TRBV4-1 and TRBJ1-1; D not resolved. The CDR3 loop spans 13 amino acids. Trimming shortened V by 8 bases and J by 6 bases, and 16 bases separated the two germline ends. Germline-derived CDR1 and CDR2 are MGHRA and YSYEKL.

V and J are TRBV20-1 and TRBJ1-1; D unclear. Per germline, CDR1 DFQATT and CDR2 SNEGSKA (reference sequence). This CDR3 comprises 11 residues. Deletions cut 5 bases from V and 2 bases from J, with 6 bases between. The CDR3 sequence is CSAQENTEAFF. Here the CDR3 DNA reads TGCAGTGCTCAGGAAAACACTGAAGCTTTCTTT.

V is TRBV7-3 and J is TRBJ1-3; D is undetermined. Between the trimmed V and J ends, which lost 0 bases and 0 bases, there was a span of 12 bases. CDR3 length equals 17 residues. Looked up from germline, CDR1 is SGHTA and CDR2 is FQGTGA. The CDR3 spells CASSLTGRFYSGNTIYF. The CDR3 DNA follows: TGTGCCAGCAGCTTAACGGGGAGGTTTTACTCTGGAAACACCATATATTTT.

The rearrangement joins TRBV19 to TRBJ1-1; 7 bases agree with TRBD1. This CDR3 is built from 14 residues. V shed 3 bases, J shed 6 bases, and the junction held 7 bases outside the gene matches. The germline V gene has CDR1 LNHDA and CDR2 SQIVND (reference sequence). CDR3 nucleotides: TGTGCCAGTAGTATGGGGACAGTGACCGCTGAAGCTTTCTTT. This encodes CASSMGTVTAEAFF.

This chain connects TRBV6-5 to TRBJ2-1; possible D gene TRBD1, 6 bases. The germline CDR1 and CDR2 sequences are MNHEY and SVGAGI. Trimming removed 8 bases from V and 9 bases from J, with 17 bases in between. The CDR3 has 13 amino acids. The CDR3 DNA reads as TGTGCCAGCCTCCGGGACACCCGGCGTGAGCAGTTCTTC. The encoded protein is CASLRDTRREQFF.

The chain uses TRBV7-9 and TRBJ2-4, with 7 nucleotides matching TRBD1. CDR3 length equals 17 residues. J was trimmed by 3 bases and V by 6 bases; bases with no gene match: 14. In germline, CDR1 is SEHNR, CDR2 FQNEAQ (reference sequence). CDR3 in amino acids: CASSAGTVSLSKNIQYF. As DNA, the CDR3 is TGTGCCAGCAGTGCCGGGACAGTCTCCTTAAGCAAAAACATTCAGTACTTC.

This clone has just a few counts. The V and J genes are TRBV5-1 and TRBJ2-2, with 13 bases that match TRBD2. Looked up from germline, CDR1 is SGHRS and CDR2 is YFSETQ. The V and J ends lost 4 bases and 6 bases, in that order; junction bases with no gene match: 9. This CDR3 contains 17 residues. In DNA, the CDR3 is TGCGCCAGCAGCCAGAGAGGGACTAGCGGGAAGTCCGGGGAGCTGTTTTTT. Its protein product is CASSQRGTSGKSGELFF.

This clone was seen a single time. The chain links TRBV7-3 to TRBJ2-1; TRBD2 matches 8 bases. Germline-derived CDR1 and CDR2 are SGHTA and FQGTGA. The V and J ends lost 0 bases and 6 bases, in that order; junction bases with no gene match: 4. The CDR3 is 15 residues long. In DNA form, the CDR3 reads TGTGCCAGCAGCTTAACTTCCGGGACTAGCAATGAGCAGTTCTTC. Protein sequence: CASSLTSGTSNEQFF.

V usage is TRBV7-2 and J usage is TRBJ2-5; 9 positions match TRBD2. The CDR3 extends over 15 amino acids. From germline, CDR1 is SGHTA and CDR2 FQGNSA. With V trimmed by 3 bases and J by 4 bases, 6 bases remained unmatched. CDR3 sequence (DNA): TGTGCCAGCAGCTTTGGGCGGGGGGGGCTAGAGACCCAGTACTTC. It encodes CASSFGRGGLETQYF.

Notes on this clone: Other DNA variants within this sample encode the same CDR3. This chain joins TRBV2 and TRBJ2-2; D may be TRBD1 (6 bases). CDR1 is SNHLY, CDR2 FYNNEI, per germline. CDR3 length: 16 residues. The V end lost 7 bases, the J end lost 5 bases, and 20 bases lay between the germline ends. In DNA form, the CDR3 reads TGTGCCAGCACTGACGGCCGGCAGGGGAATACCGGGGAGCTGTTTTTT. Translation gives CASTDGRQGNTGELFF.

The chain carries TRBV15 and TRBJ2-2, with D uncertain. Trimming removed 0 bases at V and 7 bases at J, with 15 bases between. The CDR3 consists of 16 residues. Germline assignment: CDR1 LNHNV and CDR2 YYDKDF (reference sequence). The DNA of the CDR3 is TGTGCCACCAGCAGAGATCGCTCGATCCGGGTCGGGGAGCTGTTTTTT. Protein sequence: CATSRDRSIRVGELFF. Complete variable domain (other parts from reference TRBV15 and TRBJ2-2): DAMVIQNPRYQVTQFGKPVTLSCSQTLNHNVMYWYQQKSSQAPKLLFHYYDKDFNNEADTPDNFQSRRPNTSFCFLDIRSPGLGDTAMYLCATSRDRSIRVGELFFGEGSRLTVL.

In its sample, this clone was seen once. This chain uses TRBV7-2 with TRBJ1-5; 7 nucleotides align to TRBD1. This CDR3 contains 15 residues. Germline CDR1 reads SGHTA; CDR2 reads FQGNSA. With 3 bases clipped from V and 1 base from J, the junction kept 3 bases outside the gene matches. The CDR3 protein is CASSFDRASNQPQHF. The DNA of the CDR3 is TGTGCCAGCAGCTTTGACAGGGCCAGCAATCAGCCCCAGCATTTT.

This chain links TRBV18 with TRBJ1-5, with D tentatively TRBD1 (6 bases). V shed 3 bases and J shed 3 bases, with 15 bases lying between them. CDR3 length equals 16 residues. The V gene's germline CDR1 is KGHSH and CDR2 LQKENI. The CDR3, as DNA: TGTGCCAGCTCACCGGACTTTGGACAGCCCAATCAGCCCCAGCATTTT. Its translation: CASSPDFGQPNQPQHF.

This chain uses TRBV19 with TRBJ1-2, with 10 bases aligning to TRBD1. V lost 0 bases and J lost 2; bases outside the gene matches: 6. The length of the CDR3 is 17 residues. The germline gives CDR1 LNHDA, CDR2 SQIVND (reference sequence). The chain's CDR3 is CASSIDHRGQGNYGYTF. The CDR3 bases are TGTGCCAGTAGTATAGATCATCGGGGACAGGGGAACTATGGCTACACCTTC.

This clone was detected a few times. The chain combines TRBV7-6 with TRBJ2-5; D might be TRBD2 (6 bases). CDR1 is SGHVS, CDR2 FNYEAQ, per germline. The CDR3 is made up of 15 amino acids. Trimming removed 0 bases at V and 2 bases at J, with 10 bases between. The CDR3 reads CASSLAGGFQETQYF. CDR3 in DNA: TGTGCCAGCAGCTTAGCGGGGGGATTTCAAGAGACCCAGTACTTC.

This clone was seen only a few times. The V call is TRBV18, the J call TRBJ2-3, with a possible D match to TRBD2 (6 bases). The CDR3 is made up of 16 amino acids. V lost 2 bases to trimming and J lost 0 bases, with 12 bases between them. From germline, CDR1 is KGHSH and CDR2 LQKENI. The CDR3 loop reads CASSPGGAASTDTQYF. The CDR3 bases are TGTGCCAGCTCACCAGGCGGGGCAGCTAGCACAGATACGCAGTATTTT.

The chain recombines TRBV12-3 or TRBV12-4 with TRBJ1-2, with TRBD1 matching 8 bases. The length of the CDR3 is 13 residues. The trim removed 6 bases at V and 5 bases at J, leaving 5 bases unmatched. For the CDR3, the DNA is TGTGCCAGCAGACGGGGACAGGCTTATGGCTACACCTTC. Residues: CASRRGQAYGYTF.

The V and J genes are TRBV10-1 and TRBJ2-7, with D maybe TRBD2 (5 bases). Deletions cut 0 bases from V and 8 bases from J, with 17 bases between. Germline assignment: CDR1 WNHNN and CDR2 SYGVQD (reference sequence). This CDR3 is 15 amino acids long. The CDR3 nucleotides read TGCGCCAGCAGTGAGTCGTTAGCGCAAGCCGGCCAGCAGTACTTC. Translation gives CASSESLAQAGQQYF.

The chain carries TRBV12-3 or TRBV12-4 and TRBJ2-3, with D possibly TRBD2 on 6 matching bases. The ends were cut back, 8 bases at V and 6 bases at J, with 12 bases in the middle. This CDR3 region has 12 residues. The CDR3 sequence is CASGGAGDTQYF. CDR3 bases: TGTGCCAGCGGAGGGGCCGGGGATACGCAGTATTTT.

This clone was counted a few times. The chain is built from TRBV7-9 and TRBJ1-6, with D perhaps matching TRBD1 (6 bases). The CDR3 runs to 14 residues. CDR1 and CDR2 from the germline V gene are SEHNR and FQNEAQ (reference sequence). The V and J ends lost 5 bases and 7 bases respectively, with 12 bases between them. CDR3 in DNA: TGTGCCAGCAGCGAGGGACACCAGAATTCACCCCTCCACTTT. This translates into CASSEGHQNSPLHF.